The 13 T cell receptor beta chains presented below share a single source sample, sequenced in a study of brain T cells in children with intractable seizures. The table came from immunoSEQ multiplex PCR; TCRdb's copy has only in-frame clones and leaves some out. The sample yields around 100,000 clones, under 95% seen once. This material consisted of peripheral blood, taken at surgery. These receptors were collected from a boy younger than two with hemimegalencephaly and intractable seizures.

This chain uses TRBV25-1 with TRBJ2-1; D is unclear. Germline V gives CDR1 MGHDK, CDR2 SYGVNS. The CDR3 has 12 residues. The ends were cut back, 2 bases at V and 6 bases at J, with 5 bases in the middle. The CDR3 sequence: CASSEVLNEQFF. The DNA of the CDR3 is TGTGCCAGCAGTGAAGTTCTCAATGAGCAGTTCTTC.

The rearrangement uses TRBV7-9 and TRBJ1-4; 12 nucleotides agree with TRBD1. CDR3 length equals 16 residues. The germline V gene encodes CDR1 SEHNR and CDR2 FQNEAQ (reference sequence). Germline trimming cut 5 bases from V and 6 bases from J; bases unmatched to any gene: 7. The CDR3 nucleotides are TGTGCCAGCAGCCCGGGACAGGGGGCTCGTGATGAAAAACTGTTTTTT. It is translated as CASSPGQGARDEKLFF.

This clone was detected a few times. The J gene is TRBJ2-7, the V gene TRBV6-6, with TRBD1 as a possible D gene (6 bases). CDR3 length: 14 amino acids. V was shortened by 5 bases and J by 3 bases, with 14 bases between the two germline ends. Germline V gene lookup returns CDR1 MNHNY and CDR2 SVGAGI (reference sequence). The CDR3 sequence is CASSEKDRFYEQYF. As DNA, the CDR3 is TGTGCCAGCAGTGAGAAAGACAGGTTCTACGAGCAGTACTTC.

The gene calls are TRBV10-3 and TRBJ1-4; weak D call: TRBD1 (5 bases). Germline V gives CDR1 ENHRY, CDR2 SYGVKD. Trimming pared 1 base from V and 3 bases from J, leaving 12 bases between. The CDR3 has 16 amino acids. CDR3 DNA sequence: TGTGCCATCAGTGAGTACAACAGGCCAGCTAATGAAAAACTGTTTTTT. This sequence encodes CAISEYNRPANEKLFF.

V gene TRBV7-9 combines with J gene TRBJ1-1; no clear D gene. V lost 2 bases and J 0 bases, leaving 13 bases between the germline ends. The V gene's germline CDR1 is SEHNR and CDR2 FQNEAQ (reference sequence). This CDR3 has 16 amino acids. The CDR3 loop reads CASSLREWALNTEAFF. CDR3 in DNA: TGTGCCAGCAGCTTAAGGGAGTGGGCCTTGAACACTGAAGCTTTCTTT.

The chain carries TRBV19 and TRBJ2-3, with 11 nucleotides matching TRBD2. The CDR3 is 14 residues long. V trimming: 3 bases; J trimming: 5 bases; junction bases outside the gene matches: 1. Germline lookup yields CDR1 LNHDA and CDR2 SQIVND (reference sequence). The CDR3 region has the DNA TGTGCCAGTAGTATTGGACTAGCGGGAGATACGCAGTATTTT. Protein: CASSIGLAGDTQYF.

V and J are TRBV2 and TRBJ1-5; no definite D call. The length of the CDR3 is 15 residues. Germline-derived CDR1 and CDR2 are SNHLY and FYNNEI. Trimming took 1 base from V and 1 from J, leaving 8 bases between them. The CDR3 region has the DNA TGTGCCAGCAGTGAAGAGGATGGGAGCAATCAGCCCCAGCATTTT. This sequence encodes CASSEEDGSNQPQHF.

The chain joins TRBV5-1 to TRBJ2-1, with 9 bases identical to TRBD2. This CDR3 is 21 amino acids long. Germline CDR1 SGHRS, CDR2 YFSETQ. Losses at the gene ends were 2 bases for V and 6 bases for J; bases not matched to a gene: 24. The CDR3 sequence: CASSFSWRDFRREGRGNEQFF. The CDR3 DNA reads TGCGCCAGCAGCTTCTCATGGCGGGACTTTAGGCGGGAGGGCCGAGGCAATGAGCAGTTCTTC.

The chain has TRBV11-2 and TRBJ2-7, with D perhaps being TRBD1 or TRBD2 (5 bases each). The ends were cut back, 0 bases at V and 6 bases at J, with 9 bases in the middle. This CDR3 spans 13 amino acids. Germline CDR1 is SGHAT and CDR2 is FQNNGV. The CDR3 nucleotides are TGTGCCAGCAGCTTAGATCGGGGCTCCGAGCAGTACTTC. Residues: CASSLDRGSEQYF. Variable domain in full (rest from reference TRBV11-2 and TRBJ2-7): EAGVAQSPRYKIIEKRQSVAFWCNPISGHATLYWYQQILGQGPKLLIQFQNNGVVDDSQLPKDRFSAERLKGVDSTLKIQPAKLEDSAVYLCASSLDRGSEQYFGPGTRLTVT.

This clone was detected once. The V call is TRBV7-9, the J call TRBJ1-4; 9 bases agree with TRBD1. Trimming took 5 bases from V and 6 from J; bases not matched to a gene: 4. The length of the CDR3 is 14 residues. The germline CDR1 and CDR2 sequences are SEHNR and FQNEAQ (reference sequence). CDR3 in DNA: TGTGCCAGCAGCGACAGGGGGTACCATGAAAAACTGTTTTTT. This codes for CASSDRGYHEKLFF.

The chain recombines TRBV30 with TRBJ2-7; a weak D match, TRBD1 (5 bases). Germline assignment: CDR1 GTSNPN and CDR2 SVGIG (reference sequence). V was cut by 0 bases and J by 3 bases, with 12 bases left in between. CDR3 length equals 14 residues. The DNA for the CDR3 is TGTGCCTGGAGTGTAACAGGACGTCTCTACGAGCAGTACTTC. Its protein product is CAWSVTGRLYEQYF.

The gene calls are TRBV29-1 and TRBJ2-7; perhaps TRBD2 as D (6 bases). Germline CDR1 SQVTM, CDR2 ANQGSEA. This CDR3 has 13 residues. Deletions cut 5 bases from V and 2 bases from J, with 13 bases between. DNA for the CDR3: TGCAGCGTTCGCCGCGGGATCACCTACGAGCAGTACTTC. Amino acid sequence: CSVRRGITYEQYF.

The V and J genes are TRBV7-2 and TRBJ2-7, with 9 nucleotides matching TRBD2. Germline V gene lookup returns CDR1 SGHTA and CDR2 FQGNSA. With 1 base clipped from V and 3 bases from J, the junction kept 1 base outside the gene matches. The CDR3 spans 14 residues. The CDR3 DNA sequence: TGTGCCAGCAGCTTAGTGACTAGCGGCTACGAGCAGTACTTC. It specifies CASSLVTSGYEQYF.